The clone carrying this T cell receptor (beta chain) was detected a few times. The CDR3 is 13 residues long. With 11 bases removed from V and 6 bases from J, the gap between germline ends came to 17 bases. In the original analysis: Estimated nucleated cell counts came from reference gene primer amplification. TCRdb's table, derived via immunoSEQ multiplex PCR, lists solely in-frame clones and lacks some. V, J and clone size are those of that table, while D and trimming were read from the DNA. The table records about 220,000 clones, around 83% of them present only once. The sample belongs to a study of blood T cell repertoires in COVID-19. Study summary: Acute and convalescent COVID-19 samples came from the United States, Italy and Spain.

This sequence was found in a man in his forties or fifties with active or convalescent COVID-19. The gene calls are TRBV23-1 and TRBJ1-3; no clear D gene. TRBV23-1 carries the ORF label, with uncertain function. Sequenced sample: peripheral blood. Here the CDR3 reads CARTITPKNTIYF. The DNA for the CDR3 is TGCGCCCGGACTATTACCCCGAAAAACACCATATATTTT.